The sample holds a few counts of the clone carrying this TCR beta chain. Its matching antigen is unknown. This sample was included in a study of beta chain features in type 1 diabetes. Every isolated RNA sample was fully reverse transcribed, so sequencing captured expressed TCRB transcripts. TCRdb's copy holds only in-frame clones and misses some; the assay was immunoSEQ multiplex PCR. The sample comprises roughly 730,000 clones, around an eighth of which are singletons, and 0.02% to 0.025% rests with the top ten. The CDR3 consists of 17 residues. The V gene end was trimmed by 7 bases and the J gene end by 0 bases; junction bases not matched to a gene: 10. Germline V gene sequence: CDR1 LNHDA, CDR2 SQIVND (reference sequence). Broader study findings: Moderate but significant shortening of TCRB CDR3s was recorded in all four CD4+ subsets from Type 1 diabetes patients. The influence of HLA type on TCRB rearrangement stayed undetermined. Shorter templates might be favored by PCR, and equally so in patients and in controls. In the patient group, naive, central memory and Treg TCRB repertoires seemed more alike than in the healthy donor group.

A CD45RO/CCR7/CD25/CD127/CD95/CD27 panel sorted naive, central memory, regulatory and stem cell-like memory CD4+ cells. The origin of this receptor is a man aged 18 to 30 with type 1 diabetes. Input material: naive CD4+ T cells from blood. The chain couples TRBV19 to TRBJ1-5; 9 bases map to TRBD1. CDR3 in amino acids: CASIPGTGKGSNQPQHF. The CDR3, as DNA: TGTGCCAGTATTCCCGGGACAGGGAAGGGTAGCAATCAGCCCCAGCATTTT.